This TCR beta chain was captured by sequencing in a study of T-cell memory formation after mild COVID-19. Findings of the study overall: The study detected some responding clones in pre-infection memory, suggesting cross-reactive memory joined.

From germline, CDR1 is SGHTA and CDR2 FQGNSA. The CDR3 has 15 amino acids. Trimming at V came to 4 bases and at J to 2 bases, leaving 6 bases not matched to a gene. The TCR alpha and TCR beta cDNA libraries, bearing sample barcodes and UMIs, were generated by 5'RACE using constant-segment primers. TCRdb passed the 5' RACE reads through MiXCR, listing each CDR3 protein once. The sample lists approximately 560,000 distinct CDR3 sequences, around 16% occurring once. Concerning this clonotype: Antigen specificity is unknown.

The V call is TRBV7-2, the J call TRBJ2-5; TRBD2 matches at 8 bases. The source is an adult woman who had mild COVID-19 (a few samples of this study predate the infection). Cell type and time point are not known. What was sequenced was PBMCs or a T cell subset sorted from them (not recorded which). CDR3 in DNA: TGTGCCAGCAGCTCAAAAGCGGGAGATCAAGAGACCCAGTACTTC. Amino acid sequence: CASSSKAGDQETQYF.